A single sample is the source of the 9 T cell receptor beta chains below, sequenced in a study of CD8 T cells in ankylosing spondylitis. TCRdb redid the calling of the 5' RACE reads with MiXCR, one entry per CDR3 protein. The table lists 45,000 to 65,000 distinct CDR3 sequences, around 7.4% of them singletons. The sample comprised blood, either unsorted or a sorted T cell fraction (not recorded which). These receptors were obtained from a female donor with ankylosing spondylitis or in good health (not recorded which).

The V call is TRBV9, the J call TRBJ2-2; D uncertain. Trimming removed 0 bases from V and 7 bases from J, with 10 bases in between. The germline gives CDR1 SGDLS, CDR2 YYNGEE. This CDR3 contains 14 residues. The CDR3 region has the DNA TGTGCCAGCAGCGTAGACTTTTCTGTCGGGGAGCTGTTTTTT. It specifies CASSVDFSVGELFF.

In its sample, this clonotype was seen once. A clone one base away is much larger, so this may be a read error. V and J are TRBV15 and TRBJ2-7, with 8 bases identical to TRBD2. CDR1 is LNHNV, CDR2 YYDKDF, per germline (reference sequence). This CDR3 contains 15 residues. CDR3 sequence reads: CATSRGTSGSYAQYF. The CDR3 bases are TGTGCCACCAGCAGGGGGACTAGTGGGTCCTACGCGCAGTACTTC.

At least ten counts were recorded for this clonotype. V usage is TRBV12-3 or TRBV12-4 and J usage is TRBJ1-2, with 10 bases identical to TRBD1. The V gene end was trimmed by 5 bases and the J gene end by 6 bases; junction bases not matched to a gene: 15. This CDR3 comprises 17 residues. The CDR3 sequence: CASSGSLGQGVPDGYTF. In DNA form, the CDR3 reads TGTGCCAGCAGTGGTTCCCTAGGACAGGGGGTTCCCGATGGCTACACCTTC.

At least ten counts were recorded for this clonotype. The chain recombines TRBV29-1 with TRBJ1-5, with no clear D. Per germline, CDR1 SQVTM and CDR2 ANQGSEA. The CDR3 loop spans 14 amino acids. Trimming took off 1 base at V and 7 bases at J, with 14 bases between the two ends. The DNA of the CDR3 is TGCAGCGTTGAAGTGTTAACAGTTGGACAGCCCCAGCATTTT. Translated, it gives CSVEVLTVGQPQHF.

This clonotype was seen ten or more times. This chain connects TRBV20-1 to TRBJ1-2; 7 bases fit TRBD1. The germline V gene encodes CDR1 DFQATT and CDR2 SNEGSKA (reference sequence). The CDR3 totals 12 residues. After removal of 4 bases from V and 4 bases from J, the junction contained 3 bases not matched to a gene. The CDR3 loop reads CSATGGIYGYTF. The CDR3 DNA is TGCAGTGCTACAGGGGGGATCTATGGCTACACCTTC.

This clonotype was counted ten times or more. The chain is built from TRBV25-1 and TRBJ2-7; D remains unclear. This CDR3 is 13 amino acids long. The germline gives CDR1 MGHDK, CDR2 SYGVNS. Between the trimmed V and J ends, which lost 6 bases and 2 bases, there was a span of 11 bases. The CDR3 DNA reads as TGTGCCAGCAGCGGCAGAGCCGCCTACGAGCAGTACTTC. Translating gives CASSGRAAYEQYF.

This clonotype occurred a few times. This chain uses TRBV5-1 with TRBJ1-2; 8 bases line up with TRBD1. Germline CDR1 SGHRS, CDR2 YFSETQ. The CDR3 length is 16 residues. J gave up 5 bases and V 2 bases, and 11 bases lay outside the gene matches. The CDR3 protein is CASSFAGGSLGYGYTF. The CDR3 DNA follows: TGCGCCAGCAGCTTTGCAGGGGGCTCCCTTGGATATGGCTACACCTTC.

This clonotype showed up many times. The rearrangement links TRBV20-1 to TRBJ1-5; 8 bases align to TRBD1. Per germline, CDR1 DFQATT and CDR2 SNEGSKA (reference sequence). V was clipped by 0 bases and J by 4 bases; unmatched bases: 14. The CDR3 totals 18 residues. The CDR3 sequence: CSARELFDRGRRNQPQHF. CDR3 coding DNA: TGCAGTGCTAGAGAACTCTTCGACAGGGGCCGGAGAAATCAGCCCCAGCATTTT.

This clonotype was seen many times. This chain links TRBV6-1 with TRBJ2-7; 11 nucleotides line up with TRBD2. Germline V gives CDR1 MNHNS, CDR2 SASEGT. The CDR3 runs 15 residues. J lost 4 bases, V lost 2 bases, and 4 bases had no gene match. The CDR3 DNA follows: TGTGCCAGCAGTGAAATTCTAGCGGGGGGTTACGAGCAGTACGTC. This encodes CASSEILAGGYEQYV.